This is a list of T cell receptor beta chains from one sample in a study of T cells in Graves' hyperthyroidism and ophthalmopathy. One entry per CDR3 protein results from TCRdb running MiXCR on the multiplex PCR reads. This sample has 620,000 or so distinct CDR3 sequences, with 14% found just once. The sequenced sample consisted of blood. The receptors derive from a woman between 50 and 59 years old with Graves' ophthalmopathy. Both conserved end residues are part of each CDR3. The D gene is left open where the match is weak. Part of the rows lack a size; the others show once, few, many or a class for expanded clones.

TRBD1 | TRBJ1-6 | TRBV20-1 | . | CSGGQVNSPLHF | TGCAGTGGGGGACAGGTTAATTCACCCCTCCACTTT
. | TRBJ2-1 | TRBV27 | many | CASWVGPLFYNEQFF | TGTGCCAGCTGGGTCGGGCCCCTCTTCTACAATGAGCAGTTCTTC
. | TRBJ1-4 | TRBV15 | few | CATSRVEDRTNEKLFF | TGTGCCACCAGCAGAGTGGAAGACAGAACTAATGAAAAACTGTTTTTT
. | TRBJ2-1 | TRBV12-3/TRBV12-4 | many | CASDNGGVLYNEQFF | TGTGCCAGCGATAATGGGGGAGTCCTCTACAATGAGCAGTTCTTC
. | TRBJ2-2 | TRBV27 | few | CASSPRPGANTGELFF | TGTGCCAGCAGTCCTAGGCCAGGGGCGAACACCGGGGAGCTGTTTTTT
. | TRBJ2-5 | TRBV3-1 | . | CASSQGSYQETQYF | TGTGCCAGCAGCCAAGGTTCATACCAAGAGACCCAGTACTTC
. | TRBJ2-7 | TRBV19 | . | CASSIGRLGRGPYEQYF | TGTGCCAGTAGTATAGGACGACTAGGGAGGGGGCCTTACGAGCAGTACTTC
. | TRBJ2-1 | TRBV20-1 | many | CSANPVRDEQFF | TGCAGTGCTAACCCCGTCAGGGATGAGCAGTTCTTC
. | TRBJ1-4 | TRBV28 | . | CASSLWTGIATNEKLFF | TGTGCCAGCAGTTTATGGACAGGAATTGCAACTAATGAAAAACTGTTTTTT
TRBD2 | TRBJ2-5 | TRBV6-2/TRBV6-3 | many | CASSFPGGEQETQYF | TGTGCCAGCAGTTTTCCGGGAGGGGAACAAGAGACCCAGTACTTC